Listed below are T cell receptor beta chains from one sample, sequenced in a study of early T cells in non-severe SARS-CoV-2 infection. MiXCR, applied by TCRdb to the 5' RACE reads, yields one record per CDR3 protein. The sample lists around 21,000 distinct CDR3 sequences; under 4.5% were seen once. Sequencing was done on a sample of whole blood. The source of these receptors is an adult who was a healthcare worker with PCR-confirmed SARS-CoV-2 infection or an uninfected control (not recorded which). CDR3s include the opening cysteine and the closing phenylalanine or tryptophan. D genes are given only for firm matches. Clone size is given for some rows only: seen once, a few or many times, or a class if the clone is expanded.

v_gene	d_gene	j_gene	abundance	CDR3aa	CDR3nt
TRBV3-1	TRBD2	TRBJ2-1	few	CASSGLGWDEQFF	TGTGCCAGCAGCGGACTAGGCTGGGATGAGCAGTTCTTC
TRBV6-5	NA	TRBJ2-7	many	CASSSGHEQYF	TGTGCCAGCAGTTCGGGGCACGAGCAGTACTTC
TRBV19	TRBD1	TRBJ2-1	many	CASNGGQGAPVHEQFF	TGTGCCAGTAACGGGGGACAGGGGGCGCCGGTCCATGAGCAGTTCTTC
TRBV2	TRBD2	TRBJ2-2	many	CASRRAPIPSGGIGELFF	TGTGCCAGCAGAAGGGCACCCATCCCTAGCGGGGGGATCGGGGAGCTGTTTTTT
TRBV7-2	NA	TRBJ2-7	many	CASSAPLLYEQYF	TGTGCCAGCAGCGCCCCCCTTCTTTACGAGCAGTACTTC
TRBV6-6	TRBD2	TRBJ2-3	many	CASSYSGGARTQYF	TGTGCCAGCAGTTACAGCGGGGGGGCAAGGACGCAGTATTTT
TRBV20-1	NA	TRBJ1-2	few	CSARDGATSYGYTF	TGCAGTGCTAGAGATGGGGCCACATCGTATGGCTACACCTTC
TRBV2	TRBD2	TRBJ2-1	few	CASRQTSGGWNEQFF	TGTGCCAGCAGGCAGACTAGCGGGGGGTGGAATGAGCAGTTCTTC
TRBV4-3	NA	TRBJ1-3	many	CASSQEHTVSGNTIYF	TGCGCCAGCAGCCAAGAACACACCGTCTCTGGAAACACCATATATTTT
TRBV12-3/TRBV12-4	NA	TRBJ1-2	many	CASSFGQRKGYTF	TGTGCCAGCAGTTTCGGACAGCGAAAGGGCTACACCTTC
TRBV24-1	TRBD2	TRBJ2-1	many	CATSDWEALARDEQFF	TGTGCCACCAGTGATTGGGAAGCACTAGCGCGCGATGAGCAGTTCTTC
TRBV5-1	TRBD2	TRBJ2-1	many	CASTPGGGVRNEQFF	TGCGCCAGCACCCCTGGCGGGGGAGTACGAAATGAGCAGTTCTTC
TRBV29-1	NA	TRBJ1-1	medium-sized	CSVEVDPGYTEAFF	TGCAGCGTTGAAGTAGATCCAGGCTACACTGAAGCTTTCTTT
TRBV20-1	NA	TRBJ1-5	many	CSALGDSNQPQHF	TGCAGTGCTTTGGGCGATAGCAATCAGCCCCAGCATTTT
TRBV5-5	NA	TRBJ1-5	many	CASSLEGGWSNQPQHF	TGTGCCAGCAGCTTGGAGGGGGGTTGGAGCAATCAGCCCCAGCATTTT
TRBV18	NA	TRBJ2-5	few	CASSPGRQETQYF	TGTGCCAGCTCACCAGGCAGACAAGAGACCCAGTACTTC
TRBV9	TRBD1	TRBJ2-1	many	CASSVGGTGKREQFF	TGTGCCAGCAGCGTAGGCGGGACAGGGAAAAGGGAGCAGTTCTTC
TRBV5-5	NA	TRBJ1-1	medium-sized	CASSLSGERTEAFF	TGTGCCAGCAGCTTGTCAGGGGAGAGGACTGAAGCTTTCTTT
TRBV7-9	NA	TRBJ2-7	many	CASSLTGSREQYF	TGTGCCAGCAGCTTAACGGGGTCGAGGGAGCAGTACTTC
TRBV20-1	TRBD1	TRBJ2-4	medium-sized	CSARAPTGNINIQYF	TGCAGTGCTAGAGCTCCGACAGGGAATATAAACATTCAGTACTTC
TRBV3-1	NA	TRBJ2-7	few	CASSQDRSYEQYF	TGTGCCAGCAGCCAAGATCGTAGCTACGAGCAGTACTTC
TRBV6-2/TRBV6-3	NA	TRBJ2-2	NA	CASSLYPQGAHTGELFF	TGTGCCAGCAGTTTGTACCCACAGGGTGCCCACACCGGGGAGCTGTTTTTT
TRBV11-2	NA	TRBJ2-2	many	CASSLVPAGTGELFF	TGTGCCAGCAGCTTAGTTCCAGCAGGGACCGGGGAGCTGTTTTTT
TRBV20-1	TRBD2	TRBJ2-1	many	CSAREGLAPSNEQFF	TGCAGTGCTAGAGAAGGACTAGCCCCGAGCAATGAGCAGTTCTTC
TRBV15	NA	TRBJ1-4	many	CATTRSVSRGREKLFF	TGTGCCACCACCAGGAGCGTGAGCAGGGGAAGGGAAAAACTGTTTTTT
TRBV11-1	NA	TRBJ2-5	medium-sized	CASRPQGLGLETQYF	TGTGCCAGCAGACCACAGGGACTGGGGTTAGAGACCCAGTACTTC